This TCR beta chain came from a study of OX40 agonist ivuxolimab in advanced cancers. Overall study: In this trial design, patients received ivuxolimab intravenously at 0.01 to 10 mg/kg every 2 weeks. Partial responses occurred in three patients (one hepatocellular carcinoma, two cutaneous melanoma).

TCRdb's table, derived via immunoSEQ multiplex PCR, lists solely in-frame clones and lacks some. The profile covers approximately 82,000 clones, with approximately 84% appearing a single time and 20% to 30% taken by the ten largest. As to this clone: Its matching antigen is unknown. One junction end does not reproduce the germline sequence, and a read error may be involved.

Germline V CDR1 and CDR2: SGHNT, YYREEE (reference sequence). The CDR3 loop spans 16 amino acids. Study outcomes and limitations: CD8+ T cells averaged more expanded clones than CD4+. Among some nonresponders, normalized T-cell clonal expansion was also low.

The J gene is TRBJ2-5, the V gene TRBV5-4; TRBD2 aligns across 12 bases. This clonotype was obtained from an adult with an advanced solid tumor such as melanoma, head and neck, liver or kidney cancer. Sequencing used CD4+ or CD8+ T cells sorted from blood, obtained in a trial of the OX40 agonist ivuxolimab. The CDR3 region is CASSQGLAGSSETQYF. The DNA for the CDR3 is TGCGCCAGCAGCCAAGGACTAGCGGGGAGTTCAGAGACCCAGTACTTC.